The rows below give T cell receptor beta chains drawn from one sample of a study of blood T cell repertoires in COVID-19. Libraries were prepared by immunoSEQ multiplex PCR; TCRdb keeps only in-frame clonotypes and omits some of them. The sample lists nearly 60,000 clones; 90% were seen once. The sequencing sample was made of peripheral blood. The receptors were gathered from a man aged 55 to 70 with active COVID-19. CDR3s include the opening cysteine and the closing phenylalanine or tryptophan. D genes are given only for firm matches. Expanded clones are given a class, and other clones once, few, many or no size at all.

CDR3nt: TGTGCCAGCAGCTTGGGACTAAGCCCACAAGAGACCCAGTACTTC; CDR3aa: CASSLGLSPQETQYF; d_gene: TRBD2; abundance: -; v_gene: TRBV7-2; j_gene: TRBJ2-5
CDR3nt: TGTGCCGTACAGGGGGACCAGAAGGTTTCAAATGAGCAGTTCTTC; CDR3aa: CAVQGDQKVSNEQFF; d_gene: TRBD1; abundance: -; v_gene: TRBV10-3; j_gene: TRBJ2-1
CDR3nt: TGTGCCAGCAGCCAAGATGTAGGGGGACTAGCGGGACAAGAGACCCAGTACTTC; CDR3aa: CASSQDVGGLAGQETQYF; d_gene: TRBD2; abundance: -; v_gene: TRBV4-2; j_gene: TRBJ2-5
CDR3nt: TGTGCCAGCAGTGGAACGAGTGGGACAGGGTCATATCAGCCCCAGCATTTT; CDR3aa: CASSGTSGTGSYQPQHF; d_gene: TRBD1; abundance: -; v_gene: TRBV6-1; j_gene: TRBJ1-5
CDR3nt: TGTGCCAGCTCACCCGAGGTACTAGCGGCTTCCTACGAGCAGTACTTC; CDR3aa: CASSPEVLAASYEQYF; d_gene: TRBD2; abundance: -; v_gene: TRBV18; j_gene: TRBJ2-7
CDR3nt: TGTGCCAGCAGCCAGCGACAGGGGGTAGCGAATGAGCAGTTCTTC; CDR3aa: CASSQRQGVANEQFF; d_gene: TRBD1; abundance: -; v_gene: TRBV7-2; j_gene: TRBJ2-1
CDR3nt: TGTGCCAGCAGCTTTGATCCTCTGGGGCCTGGAAACACCATATATTTT; CDR3aa: CASSFDPLGPGNTIYF; d_gene: -; abundance: -; v_gene: TRBV5-5; j_gene: TRBJ1-3
CDR3nt: TGTGCCAGCAGTTCCCCAGCGGAAAACACCGGGGAGCTGTTTTTT; CDR3aa: CASSSPAENTGELFF; d_gene: -; abundance: -; v_gene: TRBV6-2/TRBV6-3; j_gene: TRBJ2-2
CDR3nt: TGTGCCAGCAGTCTACTACCTGGGGCAGCTAATGAAAAACTGTTTTTT; CDR3aa: CASSLLPGAANEKLFF; d_gene: -; abundance: -; v_gene: TRBV27; j_gene: TRBJ1-4
CDR3nt: TGTGCCAGCAGCTCCGGCGGGCCTAAAGGGACCCAGTACTTC; CDR3aa: CASSSGGPKGTQYF; d_gene: -; abundance: -; v_gene: TRBV6-5; j_gene: TRBJ2-5
CDR3nt: TGTGCCAGCAGCTTAGGGACAGGTGGGGAGACCCAGTACTTC; CDR3aa: CASSLGTGGETQYF; d_gene: TRBD1; abundance: -; v_gene: TRBV7-9; j_gene: TRBJ2-5
CDR3nt: TGTGCCAGCAGTTCTCCGGGACAGGGGGCTTCTGGCAATCAGCCCCAGCATTTT; CDR3aa: CASSSPGQGASGNQPQHF; d_gene: TRBD1; abundance: -; v_gene: TRBV28; j_gene: TRBJ1-5
CDR3nt: TGTGCCAGCAGCGTACAGGGGGCGGGGAGCTATGGCTACACCTTC; CDR3aa: CASSVQGAGSYGYTF; d_gene: TRBD1; abundance: -; v_gene: TRBV7-2; j_gene: TRBJ1-2
CDR3nt: TGTGCCAGCAGCCAGGTTACTGGACAGGGTAAAGAGACCCAGTACTTC; CDR3aa: CASSQVTGQGKETQYF; d_gene: TRBD1; abundance: few; v_gene: TRBV6-6; j_gene: TRBJ2-5
CDR3nt: TGTGCCAGCAGTTTCACTTCGGGTGGTCAGCCCCAGCATTTT; CDR3aa: CASSFTSGGQPQHF; d_gene: -; abundance: -; v_gene: TRBV6-5; j_gene: TRBJ1-5
CDR3nt: TGTGCCAGCGGGACGGACAGCCACTCCTACGAGCAGTACTTC; CDR3aa: CASGTDSHSYEQYF; d_gene: -; abundance: -; v_gene: TRBV2; j_gene: TRBJ2-7
CDR3nt: TGTGCCAGCAGCAAAATCAGCGTCAGGGGCTATGGCTACACCTTC; CDR3aa: CASSKISVRGYGYTF; d_gene: -; abundance: -; v_gene: TRBV28; j_gene: TRBJ1-2
CDR3nt: TGCGCCAGCAGTGAGTCTGGGGGGGCCCCAGCTAACTATGGCTACACCTTC; CDR3aa: CASSESGGAPANYGYTF; d_gene: -; abundance: -; v_gene: TRBV10-2; j_gene: TRBJ1-2
CDR3nt: TGTGCCATCAGTGAGTCTACCGGCGGGGACTATGGCTACACCTTC; CDR3aa: CAISESTGGDYGYTF; d_gene: -; abundance: -; v_gene: TRBV10-3; j_gene: TRBJ1-2
CDR3nt: TGTGCCAGCAGCCGAGAGACAGGGGGCGATGAGCAGTTCTTC; CDR3aa: CASSRETGGDEQFF; d_gene: TRBD1; abundance: -; v_gene: TRBV3-1/TRBV3-2; j_gene: TRBJ2-1
CDR3nt: TGTGCCAGCAGCTCCGGGTCATACACCGGGGAGCTGTTTTTT; CDR3aa: CASSSGSYTGELFF; d_gene: -; abundance: once; v_gene: TRBV7-3; j_gene: TRBJ2-2
CDR3nt: TGCGCCAGCAGCTTGGTAGGGGGCTCCTACAATGAGCAGTTCTTC; CDR3aa: CASSLVGGSYNEQFF; d_gene: -; abundance: -; v_gene: TRBV5-1; j_gene: TRBJ2-1
CDR3nt: TGTGCCAGCAGGGATTCGGGACTAGCGCCCTACAATGAGCAGTTCTTC; CDR3aa: CASRDSGLAPYNEQFF; d_gene: TRBD2; abundance: -; v_gene: TRBV25-1; j_gene: TRBJ2-1
CDR3nt: TGTGCCAGCAGCCGAAACGCGCCTCTAGCAGGCGAGCAGTACTTC; CDR3aa: CASSRNAPLAGEQYF; d_gene: -; abundance: -; v_gene: TRBV3-1/TRBV3-2; j_gene: TRBJ2-7
CDR3nt: TGTGCCAGCAGCTTAGAACAGAACACTGAAGCTTTCTTT; CDR3aa: CASSLEQNTEAFF; d_gene: -; abundance: few; v_gene: TRBV7-6; j_gene: TRBJ1-1
CDR3nt: TGCGCCAGCAGCCAACAAAGACTAGCGGGAGGGTCGAAGCAGTACTTC; CDR3aa: CASSQQRLAGGSKQYF; d_gene: TRBD2; abundance: -; v_gene: TRBV4-3; j_gene: TRBJ2-7
CDR3nt: TGTGCCAGCAGTTCCCTTCCCGGGACTAGCGATAATGAGCAGTTCTTC; CDR3aa: CASSSLPGTSDNEQFF; d_gene: TRBD2; abundance: -; v_gene: TRBV11-2; j_gene: TRBJ2-1
CDR3nt: TGTGCCAGCAGTTTACCCGGGGGAGAGCAGTACTTC; CDR3aa: CASSLPGGEQYF; d_gene: -; abundance: -; v_gene: TRBV27; j_gene: TRBJ2-7
CDR3nt: TGTGCCAGCAGCTCATACGTTCAGGCCTCTGGGGCCAACGTCCTGACTTTC; CDR3aa: CASSSYVQASGANVLTF; d_gene: -; abundance: -; v_gene: TRBV11-2; j_gene: TRBJ2-6
CDR3nt: TGTGCCAGCAGCTTGGCCCCACAAGAGACCCAGTACTTC; CDR3aa: CASSLAPQETQYF; d_gene: -; abundance: -; v_gene: TRBV5-4; j_gene: TRBJ2-5
CDR3nt: TGTGCCAGCAGCAATACGGAGCCCCGGGAGCTGTTTTTT; CDR3aa: CASSNTEPRELFF; d_gene: -; abundance: -; v_gene: TRBV5-4; j_gene: TRBJ2-2
CDR3nt: TGTGCCAGCAACAGGGTCGCCGGGGAGCTGTTTTTT; CDR3aa: CASNRVAGELFF; d_gene: -; abundance: -; v_gene: TRBV2; j_gene: TRBJ2-2
CDR3nt: TGTGCCAGCAGCTTTTCAGTCGCGGAACTGTTTTTT; CDR3aa: CASSFSVAELFF; d_gene: -; abundance: -; v_gene: TRBV7-9; j_gene: TRBJ1-4
CDR3nt: TGTGCCAGCAGCTTAGCCGGGACTAGCGGGAGGTACTACAATGAGCAGTTCTTC; CDR3aa: CASSLAGTSGRYYNEQFF; d_gene: TRBD2; abundance: -; v_gene: TRBV7-2; j_gene: TRBJ2-1
CDR3nt: TGTGCCAGCAGTTACTCGGCAACGACTAATCAGCCCCAGCATTTT; CDR3aa: CASSYSATTNQPQHF; d_gene: -; abundance: once; v_gene: TRBV6-5; j_gene: TRBJ1-5
CDR3nt: TGTGCCAGCGGCGACAGCATTTATGGCTACACCTTC; CDR3aa: CASGDSIYGYTF; d_gene: -; abundance: -; v_gene: TRBV6-5; j_gene: TRBJ1-2
CDR3nt: TGCGCCAGCAGCTTGGCTTTATGGGAGGCCGGGACAGATACGCAGTATTTT; CDR3aa: CASSLALWEAGTDTQYF; d_gene: -; abundance: -; v_gene: TRBV5-1; j_gene: TRBJ2-3
CDR3nt: TGCAGCGTTGGGGCAGGGGAAGGCTACACCTTC; CDR3aa: CSVGAGEGYTF; d_gene: -; abundance: -; v_gene: TRBV29-1; j_gene: TRBJ1-2
CDR3nt: TGCGCCAGCAGCCCACTGGACAGTAACACTGAAGCTTTCTTT; CDR3aa: CASSPLDSNTEAFF; d_gene: -; abundance: -; v_gene: TRBV5-1; j_gene: TRBJ1-1
CDR3nt: TGTGCCAGCAGCCAAGGGTCAGGGTTGCTCTCTGGAAACACCATATATTTT; CDR3aa: CASSQGSGLLSGNTIYF; d_gene: -; abundance: -; v_gene: TRBV7-6; j_gene: TRBJ1-3